Here is one TCR beta chain with its context. Using immunoSEQ multiplex PCR, the repertoire was profiled, and TCRdb retains in-frame clones only, with some absent. The table shows fewer than 250,000 clones, with roughly 80% occurring only once. The sample originates from a study of blood T cell repertoires in COVID-19. As for the study in general: In each case, the material was cDNA or gDNA derived from T cells, B-cell-depleted T cells, or PBMCs.

This CDR3 has 12 residues. Looked up from germline, CDR1 is DFQATT and CDR2 is SNEGSKA (reference sequence). The V and J ends lost 3 bases and 4 bases respectively, with 8 bases between them. Recruitment covered over 20 US areas and drew participants whose ages spanned roughly 18 to 95 years. All recovered Cohort 3 donors got two negative PCRs, got clearance, or saw symptom resolution. The V call is TRBV20-1, the J call TRBJ2-3; D is undetermined. This clonotype originated in a man between 60 and 70 years old who had recovered from COVID-19. Specimen: PBMCs or T cells enriched from blood (not recorded which). DNA of the CDR3: TGCAGTGCTAGTAGAGGCGCAGATACGCAGTATTTT. This gives the protein CSASRGADTQYF.